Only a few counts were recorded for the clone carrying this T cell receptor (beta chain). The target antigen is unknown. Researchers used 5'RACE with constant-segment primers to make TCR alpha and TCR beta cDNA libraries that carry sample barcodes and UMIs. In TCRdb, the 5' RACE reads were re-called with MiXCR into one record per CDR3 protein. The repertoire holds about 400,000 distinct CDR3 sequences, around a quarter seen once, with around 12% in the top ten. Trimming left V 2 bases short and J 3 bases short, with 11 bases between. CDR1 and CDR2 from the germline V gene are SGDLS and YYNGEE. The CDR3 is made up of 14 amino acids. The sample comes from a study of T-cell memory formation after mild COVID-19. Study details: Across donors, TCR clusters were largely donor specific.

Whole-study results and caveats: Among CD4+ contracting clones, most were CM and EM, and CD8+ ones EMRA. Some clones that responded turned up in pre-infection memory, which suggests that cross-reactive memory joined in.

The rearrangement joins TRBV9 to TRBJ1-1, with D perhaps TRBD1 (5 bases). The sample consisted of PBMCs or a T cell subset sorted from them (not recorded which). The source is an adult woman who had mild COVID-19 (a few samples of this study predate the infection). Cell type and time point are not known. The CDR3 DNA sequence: TGTGCCAGCAGCGTTCAGGGAGGAGACACTGAAGCTTTCTTT. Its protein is CASSVQGGDTEAFF.